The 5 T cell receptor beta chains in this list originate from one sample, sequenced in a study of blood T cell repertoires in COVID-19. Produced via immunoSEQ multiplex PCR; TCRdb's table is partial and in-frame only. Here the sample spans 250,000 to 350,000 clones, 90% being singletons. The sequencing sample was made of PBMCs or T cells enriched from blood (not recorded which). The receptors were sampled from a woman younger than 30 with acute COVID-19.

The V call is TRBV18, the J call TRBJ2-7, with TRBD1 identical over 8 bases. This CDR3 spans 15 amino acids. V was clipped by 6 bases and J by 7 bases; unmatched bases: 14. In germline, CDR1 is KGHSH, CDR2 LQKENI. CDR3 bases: TGTGCCAGCTCCCGGAGACAGGGGTCTTCTCTTGAGCAGTACTTC. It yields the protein CASSRRQGSSLEQYF. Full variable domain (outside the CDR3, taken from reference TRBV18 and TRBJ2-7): NAGVMQNPRHLVRRRGQEARLRCSPMKGHSHVYWYRQLPEEGLKFMVYLQKENIIDESGMPKERFSAEFPKEGPSILRIQQVVRGDSAAYFCASSRRQGSSLEQYFGPGTRLTVT.

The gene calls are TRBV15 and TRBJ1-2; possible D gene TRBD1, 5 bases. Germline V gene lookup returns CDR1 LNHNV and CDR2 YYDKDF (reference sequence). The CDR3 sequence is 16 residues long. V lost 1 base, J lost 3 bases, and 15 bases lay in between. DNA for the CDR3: TGTGCCACCAGCAGAGGTGACCTCCGGGGGGACTATGGCTACACCTTC. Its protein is CATSRGDLRGDYGYTF.

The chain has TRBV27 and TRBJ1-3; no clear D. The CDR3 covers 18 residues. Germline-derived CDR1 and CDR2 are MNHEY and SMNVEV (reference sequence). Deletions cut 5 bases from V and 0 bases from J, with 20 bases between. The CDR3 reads CASSMTPAGSISGNTIYF. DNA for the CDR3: TGTGCCAGCAGTATGACCCCGGCGGGCAGCATCTCTGGAAACACCATATATTTT.

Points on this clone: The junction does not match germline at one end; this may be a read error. The DNA of the CDR3 is TGTGCCAGCAGCCTAGCAGGCACTAGCGGGACGAACCCGCAGTATTTT. Protein product: CASSLAGTSGTNPQYF. The chain has TRBV7-2 and TRBJ2-3; 10 nucleotides align to TRBD2. Germline V CDR1 and CDR2: SGHTA, FQGNSA. The CDR3 has 16 residues. Drawing the rest from reference TRBV7-2 and TRBJ2-3, the complete variable domain is GAGVSQSPSNKVTEKGKDVELRCDPISGHTALYWYRQSLGQGLEFLIYFQGNSAPDKSGLPSDRFSAERTGGSVSTLTIQRTQQEDSAVYLCASSLAGTSGTNPQYFGPGTRLTVL.

CDR3 bases: TGCGCCAGCAGCGGACAGATTGGAAATGAGCAGTTCTTC. The encoded protein is CASSGQIGNEQFF. The chain has TRBV10-2 and TRBJ2-1; perhaps TRBD1 as D (6 bases). Germline CDR1 reads WSHSY; CDR2 reads SAAADI. Trimming shortened V by 6 bases and J by 7 bases, and 13 bases separated the two germline ends. The CDR3 loop spans 13 amino acids.